What follows is one T cell receptor beta chain and its context. Its target is unknown. The data are from a study of shared clonotypes between healthy human individuals. Original analysis: Sequence data from immunoSEQ were junction-only and lacked quality scores; consequently, filtering differed. Profiling relied on immunoSEQ multiplex PCR, and the TCRdb table lists in-frame clones only, not all of them. That table gives V, J and clone size, and the DNA gave D and trimming. The sample records about 2.2 million clones, roughly 93% being singletons. Study-level findings and limits: Sharing of clonotypes among donors was expected to vary with sequencing depth.

Naive CD8 populations comprised CD45RO-negative cells positively selected for CCR7, excluding terminally differentiated effector memory CD45RA+ cells. The CDR3 is made up of 15 amino acids. CDR1 is LNHDA, CDR2 SQIVND, per germline (reference sequence). V lost 1 base to trimming and J lost 3 bases, with 10 bases between them. Source material: naive CD8+ T cells from PBMCs. The sequence came from a man aged 18 to 35 in good health. Some clones in this sample may be carry-over from other donors' samples. The V and J genes are TRBV19 and TRBJ2-1, with unresolved D. In DNA form, the CDR3 reads TGTGCCAGTAGTATAGGATCGGCTGACTACAATGAGCAGTTCTTC. Its protein is CASSIGSADYNEQFF.